This T cell receptor (beta chain) comes out of a study of shared clonotypes between healthy human individuals. V lost 4 bases and J lost 0; bases outside the gene matches: 14. Germline values: CDR1 SGHRS, CDR2 YFSETQ. The CDR3 is 18 residues long. Clones were sequenced by immunoSEQ multiplex PCR, and TCRdb holds only the in-frame ones, with some missing. There are some 1,100,000 clones in the sample; approximately 80% occur only once, and 0.52% lies in the top ten. The sequenced material came from memory CD4+ T cells from PBMCs. Regarding subset: CD45RA-negative fraction. V and J are TRBV5-1 and TRBJ2-5; 8 bases agree with TRBD1. The origin of this receptor is a man aged 18 to 29 in good health. Some clones in this sample may be carry-over from other donors' samples. For the CDR3, the DNA is TGCGCCAGCAGCACGCTCCCCAGGGGGCTTACGTACCAAGAGACCCAGTACTTC. Its protein product is CASSTLPRGLTYQETQYF.